This entry features one T cell receptor (beta chain) sequence. The antigen remains undetermined. These data come from a study of identical twins. Study-wide results and caveats: Zero-insertion analyses were open to partial confounding by invariant MAIT and iNKT cells. Where out-of-frame alpha sequences were twin-shared, they showed excess low generation probability.

TCRdb independently ran MiXCR on the 5' RACE reads; one entry per CDR3 protein. This sample yields around 680,000 distinct CDR3 sequences, of which over 8.5% are seen a single time; 0.98% belongs to the top ten. V was trimmed by 2 bases and J by 4 bases, leaving 11 bases between them. Germline CDR1 reads MNHNS; CDR2 reads SASEGT. The CDR3 covers 14 residues. This sample was shared with a second study, whose subject was yellow fever vaccine responses in identical twins.

The sample taken for sequencing was PBMCs. This receptor was obtained from a woman between 18 and 29 years old in good health. The chain has TRBV6-1 and TRBJ2-5, with D maybe TRBD1 (7 bases). This CDR3 is CASSEYRGGETQYF. DNA for the CDR3: TGTGCCAGCAGTGAATACAGGGGAGGAGAGACCCAGTACTTC.